The rows below give T cell receptor beta chains drawn from one sample of a study of blood T cell repertoires in COVID-19. Profiling relied on immunoSEQ multiplex PCR, and the TCRdb table lists in-frame clones only, not all of them. The sample has about 150,000 clones, 75% to 90% seen once. Sequenced sample: peripheral blood. The receptors were sampled from a woman aged 40 to 50 with acute or convalescent COVID-19. Each CDR3 is given with its conserved first and last residue. D genes are given only for firm matches. Clone sizes are given selectively: once, few, many, or a class where the clone is expanded.

v_gene: TRBV12-3/TRBV12-4
d_gene: -
abundance: -
j_gene: TRBJ1-2
CDR3nt: TGTGCCAGCACTCCGGGACTCTCCGGCTACACCTTC
CDR3aa: CASTPGLSGYTF

v_gene: TRBV3-1/TRBV3-2
d_gene: TRBD1
abundance: -
j_gene: TRBJ2-1
CDR3nt: TGTGCCAGCAGCTACTCGACAGGGGGCGCGAATGAGCAGTTCTTC
CDR3aa: CASSYSTGGANEQFF

v_gene: TRBV6-2/TRBV6-3
d_gene: -
abundance: -
j_gene: TRBJ1-5
CDR3nt: TGTGCCAGCAGTTTTCAGTTGAACAATCAGCCCCAGCATTTT
CDR3aa: CASSFQLNNQPQHF

v_gene: TRBV30
d_gene: -
abundance: -
j_gene: TRBJ1-6
CDR3nt: TGTGCCTGGAGTGCCCGAGGAGAGAATTCACCCCTCCACTTT
CDR3aa: CAWSARGENSPLHF

v_gene: TRBV24-1
d_gene: -
abundance: once
j_gene: TRBJ2-7
CDR3nt: TGTGCCACCAGTGATTGGTCGGGATCGGTCCACGAGCAGTACTTC
CDR3aa: CATSDWSGSVHEQYF

v_gene: TRBV3-1/TRBV3-2
d_gene: -
abundance: once
j_gene: TRBJ1-4
CDR3nt: TGTGCCAGCAGCCAAGAACGCGGAGGAGTGAATGAAAAACTGTTTTTT
CDR3aa: CASSQERGGVNEKLFF

v_gene: TRBV15
d_gene: TRBD1
abundance: -
j_gene: TRBJ1-4
CDR3nt: TGTGCCACCAGCCCAATGGGACAGTTTAATGAAAAACTGTTTTTT
CDR3aa: CATSPMGQFNEKLFF

v_gene: TRBV4-1
d_gene: -
abundance: many
j_gene: TRBJ2-2
CDR3nt: TGCGCCAGCAGCCAACAGGGAAATCAGAACACCGGGGAGCTGTTTTTT
CDR3aa: CASSQQGNQNTGELFF

v_gene: TRBV9
d_gene: TRBD1
abundance: -
j_gene: TRBJ1-4
CDR3nt: TGTGCCAGCAGCCCAAGGTGGGGACAGGCCAATGAAAAACTGTTTTTT
CDR3aa: CASSPRWGQANEKLFF

v_gene: TRBV28
d_gene: -
abundance: -
j_gene: TRBJ1-1
CDR3nt: TGTGCCAGCAGCATTCGGACTAACACTGAAGCTTTCTTT
CDR3aa: CASSIRTNTEAFF

v_gene: TRBV27
d_gene: TRBD1
abundance: -
j_gene: TRBJ2-1
CDR3nt: TGTGCCAGCAGTTTAGACGGGACAGCCTACAATGAGCAGTTCTTC
CDR3aa: CASSLDGTAYNEQFF

v_gene: TRBV27
d_gene: -
abundance: -
j_gene: TRBJ2-3
CDR3nt: TGTGCCAGCAGTTTGCCGGGCACAGATACGCAGTATTTT
CDR3aa: CASSLPGTDTQYF

v_gene: TRBV3-1/TRBV3-2
d_gene: TRBD1
abundance: -
j_gene: TRBJ2-3
CDR3nt: TGTGCCAGCAAGATAGGACAGGGCGAGGATACGCAGTATTTT
CDR3aa: CASKIGQGEDTQYF

v_gene: TRBV5-4
d_gene: TRBD1
abundance: -
j_gene: TRBJ1-1
CDR3nt: TGTGCCAGCAGCTTGGCACGACAGGGGAGCACTGAAGCTTTCTTT
CDR3aa: CASSLARQGSTEAFF

v_gene: TRBV25-1
d_gene: TRBD1
abundance: -
j_gene: TRBJ1-2
CDR3nt: TGTGCCAGCAGTGATCCCGTGACAGGGAGGGGCTACACCTTC
CDR3aa: CASSDPVTGRGYTF

v_gene: TRBV3-1/TRBV3-2
d_gene: TRBD2
abundance: -
j_gene: TRBJ2-1
CDR3nt: TGTGCCAGCAGCCTTTCACTAGCGGGGGGGCTTGAGCAGTTCTTC
CDR3aa: CASSLSLAGGLEQFF

v_gene: TRBV18
d_gene: TRBD1
abundance: -
j_gene: TRBJ1-2
CDR3nt: TGTGCCAGCTCACCGGGACAGGGTCGGAGCTACACCTTC
CDR3aa: CASSPGQGRSYTF

v_gene: TRBV3-1/TRBV3-2
d_gene: TRBD1
abundance: once
j_gene: TRBJ1-1
CDR3nt: TGTGCCAGCAGCCCAACAGGGGGCGCTTGGTCTGAAGCTTTCTTT
CDR3aa: CASSPTGGAWSEAFF

v_gene: TRBV7-2
d_gene: -
abundance: -
j_gene: TRBJ1-6
CDR3nt: TGTGCCAGCGGAACAGCCGGTATACAGAAAAATTCACCCCTCCACTTT
CDR3aa: CASGTAGIQKNSPLHF

v_gene: TRBV7-9
d_gene: -
abundance: -
j_gene: TRBJ2-1
CDR3nt: TGTGCCAGCAGCTTAGTTGGCCTTTACAATGAGCAGTTCTTC
CDR3aa: CASSLVGLYNEQFF

v_gene: TRBV3-1/TRBV3-2
d_gene: TRBD1
abundance: -
j_gene: TRBJ2-6
CDR3nt: TGTGCCAGCAGCCATTACGCCGGGACAGGCGGCTCTGGGGCCAACGTCCTGACTTTC
CDR3aa: CASSHYAGTGGSGANVLTF

v_gene: TRBV5-1
d_gene: TRBD1
abundance: -
j_gene: TRBJ1-1
CDR3nt: TGCGCCAGCAGTACAGGGGGCCAGAACACTGAAGCTTTCTTT
CDR3aa: CASSTGGQNTEAFF

v_gene: TRBV9
d_gene: TRBD2
abundance: -
j_gene: TRBJ2-1
CDR3nt: TGTGCCAGCAGCGTCGCAGGTGGCGGGAGGAATGAGCAGTTCTTC
CDR3aa: CASSVAGGGRNEQFF

v_gene: TRBV11-2
d_gene: TRBD1
abundance: -
j_gene: TRBJ1-2
CDR3nt: TGTGCCAGCAGCCTACCCGGGACAGGGCCCTATGGCTACACCTTC
CDR3aa: CASSLPGTGPYGYTF

v_gene: TRBV28
d_gene: -
abundance: -
j_gene: TRBJ1-5
CDR3nt: TGTGCCAGCAGTGACAGCTATAGCAATCAGCCCCAGCATTTT
CDR3aa: CASSDSYSNQPQHF

v_gene: TRBV11-3
d_gene: -
abundance: -
j_gene: TRBJ2-3
CDR3nt: TGTGCCAGCAGCTCCCTCGGTCCGGGTGGGGATACGCAGTATTTT
CDR3aa: CASSSLGPGGDTQYF

v_gene: TRBV3-1/TRBV3-2
d_gene: TRBD2
abundance: -
j_gene: TRBJ2-3
CDR3nt: TGTGCCAGCAGCCAAGATAAGGCGGGGGGGGCGTATTTT
CDR3aa: CASSQDKAGGAYF

v_gene: TRBV5-8
d_gene: TRBD2
abundance: -
j_gene: TRBJ2-1
CDR3nt: TGTGTCGGGGGGACAGCTAGCGGGGACAATGAGCAGTTCTTC
CDR3aa: CVGGTASGDNEQFF

v_gene: TRBV7-8
d_gene: -
abundance: few
j_gene: TRBJ1-1
CDR3nt: TGTGCCAGCACCACGTACAGGGTGAACACTGAAGCTTTCTTT
CDR3aa: CASTTYRVNTEAFF

v_gene: TRBV11-3
d_gene: -
abundance: once
j_gene: TRBJ1-1
CDR3nt: TGTGCCAGCAGCCGTAGCGGCGAGAACACTGAAGCTTTCTTT
CDR3aa: CASSRSGENTEAFF

v_gene: TRBV2
d_gene: -
abundance: -
j_gene: TRBJ2-1
CDR3nt: TGTGCCAGCAGTCCAGGATTCCCCTCCTACAATGAGCAGTTCTTC
CDR3aa: CASSPGFPSYNEQFF

v_gene: TRBV5-4
d_gene: TRBD1
abundance: -
j_gene: TRBJ1-4
CDR3nt: TGTGCCAGCAGCTCCGACAGGGGCCTAACTAATGAAAAACTGTTTTTT
CDR3aa: CASSSDRGLTNEKLFF

v_gene: TRBV29-1
d_gene: -
abundance: -
j_gene: TRBJ2-7
CDR3nt: TGCAGCGTTGAGCGAGATTACGAGCAGTACTTC
CDR3aa: CSVERDYEQYF

v_gene: TRBV7-9
d_gene: -
abundance: -
j_gene: TRBJ2-1
CDR3nt: TGTGCCAGCAGCTTAGCCGAACTAGTAAACAATGAGCAGTTCTTC
CDR3aa: CASSLAELVNNEQFF

v_gene: TRBV5-4
d_gene: -
abundance: -
j_gene: TRBJ2-3
CDR3nt: TGTGCCAGCAGCAGGGACTGGGGATTAGATACGCAGTATTTT
CDR3aa: CASSRDWGLDTQYF

v_gene: TRBV5-1
d_gene: TRBD2
abundance: -
j_gene: TRBJ2-3
CDR3nt: TGCGCCAGCAGCTTGTCGGCTAGCGGGGGGGGAGATACGCAGTATTTT
CDR3aa: CASSLSASGGGDTQYF

v_gene: TRBV24-1
d_gene: TRBD1
abundance: -
j_gene: TRBJ2-5
CDR3nt: TGTGCCACCAGTGATTTCGGACAGGGGAAGGAGACCCAGTACTTC
CDR3aa: CATSDFGQGKETQYF

v_gene: TRBV30
d_gene: TRBD1
abundance: -
j_gene: TRBJ1-4
CDR3nt: TGTGCCTGGAGGGGTGGGACAGTAACAGAAAAACTGTTTTTT
CDR3aa: CAWRGGTVTEKLFF

v_gene: TRBV9
d_gene: TRBD2
abundance: -
j_gene: TRBJ2-5
CDR3nt: TGTGCCAGCAGCGTAGCTACTGGGCTAGCGGGTTATCAAGAGACCCAGTACTTC
CDR3aa: CASSVATGLAGYQETQYF

v_gene: TRBV9
d_gene: -
abundance: -
j_gene: TRBJ2-2
CDR3nt: TGTGCCAGCACCAGGACAGCCTCGAACACCGGGGAGCTGTTTTTT
CDR3aa: CASTRTASNTGELFF

v_gene: TRBV28
d_gene: -
abundance: -
j_gene: TRBJ2-7
CDR3nt: TGTGCCAGCAGTCCTCTTCCCCCGCGATTGGACAAGGACGAGCAGTACTTC
CDR3aa: CASSPLPPRLDKDEQYF

v_gene: TRBV13
d_gene: TRBD2
abundance: once
j_gene: TRBJ2-7
CDR3nt: TGTGCCAGCAGCACGGGACTAGCGGGAGGGCCGTCCTACGAGCAGTACTTC
CDR3aa: CASSTGLAGGPSYEQYF

v_gene: TRBV28
d_gene: TRBD1
abundance: -
j_gene: TRBJ1-2
CDR3nt: TGTGCCAGCAGTGGGGGACAGCCTAACTATGGCTACACCTTC
CDR3aa: CASSGGQPNYGYTF

v_gene: TRBV10-3
d_gene: -
abundance: -
j_gene: TRBJ1-1
CDR3nt: TGTGCCATCAGTAGGGGACTCGTGAACACTGAAGCTTTCTTT
CDR3aa: CAISRGLVNTEAFF

v_gene: TRBV5-1
d_gene: -
abundance: -
j_gene: TRBJ2-1
CDR3nt: TGCGCCAGCAGCTATAGACTAGTAGGGAGTGGCAATGAGCAGTTCTTC
CDR3aa: CASSYRLVGSGNEQFF

v_gene: TRBV19
d_gene: -
abundance: -
j_gene: TRBJ2-7
CDR3nt: TGTGCCAGTAGTATAGGGCTCTCCTACGAGCAGTACTTC
CDR3aa: CASSIGLSYEQYF

v_gene: TRBV5-1
d_gene: TRBD1
abundance: once
j_gene: TRBJ1-1
CDR3nt: TGCGCCAGCAGCTTGCGTGACAGGGTTCTGAACACTGAAGCTTTCTTT
CDR3aa: CASSLRDRVLNTEAFF

v_gene: TRBV7-9
d_gene: TRBD2
abundance: -
j_gene: TRBJ2-3
CDR3nt: TGTGCCAGCAGCTTAAGGGGGACTAGCGGTGACACAGATACGCAGTATTTT
CDR3aa: CASSLRGTSGDTDTQYF